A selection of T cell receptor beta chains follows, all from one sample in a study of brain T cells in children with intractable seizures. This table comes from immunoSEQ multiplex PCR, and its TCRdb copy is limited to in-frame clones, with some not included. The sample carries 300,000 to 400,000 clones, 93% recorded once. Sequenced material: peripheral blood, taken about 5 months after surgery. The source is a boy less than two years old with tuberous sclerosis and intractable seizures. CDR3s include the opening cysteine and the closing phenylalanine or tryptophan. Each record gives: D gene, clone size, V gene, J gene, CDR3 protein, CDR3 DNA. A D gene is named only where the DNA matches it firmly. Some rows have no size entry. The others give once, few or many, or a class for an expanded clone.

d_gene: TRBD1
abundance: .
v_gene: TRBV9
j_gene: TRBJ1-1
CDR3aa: CASSPYGDRGPGTEAFF
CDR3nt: TGTGCCAGCAGCCCTTATGGGGACAGGGGCCCCGGCACTGAAGCTTTCTTT

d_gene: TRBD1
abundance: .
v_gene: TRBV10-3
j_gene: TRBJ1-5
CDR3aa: CAISEGDSGQPQHF
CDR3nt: TGTGCCATCAGTGAGGGGGACAGCGGGCAGCCCCAGCATTTT

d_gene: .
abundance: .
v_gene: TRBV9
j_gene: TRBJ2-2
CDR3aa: CASSVGWTPTGELFF
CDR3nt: TGTGCCAGCAGCGTAGGATGGACACCCACCGGGGAGCTGTTTTTT

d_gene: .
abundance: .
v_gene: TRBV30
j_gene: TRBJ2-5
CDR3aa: CAWSNTPGGQYF
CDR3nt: TGTGCCTGGAGCAATACCCCCGGAGGCCAGTACTTC

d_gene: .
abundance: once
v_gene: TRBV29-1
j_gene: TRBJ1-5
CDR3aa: CSVARAAGQPQHF
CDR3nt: TGCAGCGTTGCCAGGGCCGCGGGTCAGCCCCAGCATTTT

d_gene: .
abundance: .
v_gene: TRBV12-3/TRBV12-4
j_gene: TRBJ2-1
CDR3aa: CASSYLDEQFF
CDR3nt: TGTGCCAGCAGTTACCTGGATGAGCAGTTCTTC

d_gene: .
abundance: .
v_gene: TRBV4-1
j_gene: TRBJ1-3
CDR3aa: CASSVVDKPSGNTIYF
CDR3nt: TGCGCCAGCAGTGTTGTCGACAAACCCTCTGGAAACACCATATATTTT

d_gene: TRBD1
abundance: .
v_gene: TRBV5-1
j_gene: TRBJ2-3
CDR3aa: CASSLEGQGADTQYF
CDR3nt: TGCGCCAGCAGCTTGGAGGGACAGGGGGCAGATACGCAGTATTTT

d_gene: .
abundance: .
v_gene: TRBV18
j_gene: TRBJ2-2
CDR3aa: CASSLGTLATGELFF
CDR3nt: TGTGCCAGCTCACTTGGGACGCTAGCCACCGGGGAGCTGTTTTTT

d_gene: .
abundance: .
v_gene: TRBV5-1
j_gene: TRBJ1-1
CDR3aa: CASSVVLGGTEAFF
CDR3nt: TGCGCCAGCAGCGTTGTATTGGGGGGCACTGAAGCTTTCTTT

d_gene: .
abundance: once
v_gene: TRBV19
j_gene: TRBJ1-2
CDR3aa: CASSEGLPYGYTF
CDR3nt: TGTGCCAGTAGTGAAGGGCTTCCCTATGGCTACACCTTC

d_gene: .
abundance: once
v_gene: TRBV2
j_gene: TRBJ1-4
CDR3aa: CASSDERATNEKLFF
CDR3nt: TGTGCCAGCAGTGATGAGAGGGCAACTAATGAAAAACTGTTTTTT

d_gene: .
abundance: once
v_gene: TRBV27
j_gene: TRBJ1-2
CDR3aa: CASSPRGGWGYTF
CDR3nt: TGTGCCAGCAGTCCACGGGGGGGCTGGGGCTACACCTTC

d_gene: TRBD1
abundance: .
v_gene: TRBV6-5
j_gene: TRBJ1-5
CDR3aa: CASRRRQGTQPQHF
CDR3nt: TGTGCCAGCAGGCGTAGACAGGGGACTCAGCCCCAGCATTTT

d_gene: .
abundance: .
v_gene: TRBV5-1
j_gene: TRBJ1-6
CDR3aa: CASSLEIGQANSPLHF
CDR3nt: TGCGCCAGCAGCTTGGAGATTGGGCAGGCTAATTCACCCCTCCACTTT

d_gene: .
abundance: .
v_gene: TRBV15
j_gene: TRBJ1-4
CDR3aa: CATSRGYGYPNEKLFF
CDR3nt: TGTGCCACCAGCAGAGGGTATGGGTACCCTAATGAAAAACTGTTTTTT

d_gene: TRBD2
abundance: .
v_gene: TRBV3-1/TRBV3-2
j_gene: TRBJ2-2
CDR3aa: CASSQVPAGGNTGELFF
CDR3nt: TGTGCCAGCAGCCAAGTTCCAGCGGGGGGAAACACCGGGGAGCTGTTTTTT

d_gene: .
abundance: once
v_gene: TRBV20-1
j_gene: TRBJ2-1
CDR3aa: CSASRLNEQFF
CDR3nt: TGCAGTGCTAGCAGGCTGAATGAGCAGTTCTTC

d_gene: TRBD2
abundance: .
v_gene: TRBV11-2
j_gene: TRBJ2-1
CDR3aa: CASSLELAGYSYNEQFF
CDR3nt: TGTGCCAGCAGCTTAGAGCTAGCGGGCTACTCCTACAATGAGCAGTTCTTC

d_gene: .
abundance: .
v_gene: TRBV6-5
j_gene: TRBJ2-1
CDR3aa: CASTPGLYNEQFF
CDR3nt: TGTGCCAGCACCCCGGGACTGTACAATGAGCAGTTCTTC

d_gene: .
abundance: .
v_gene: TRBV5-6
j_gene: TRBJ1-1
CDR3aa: CASSIRSSTEAFF
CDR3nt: TGTGCCAGCAGCATCCGATCGAGCACTGAAGCTTTCTTT

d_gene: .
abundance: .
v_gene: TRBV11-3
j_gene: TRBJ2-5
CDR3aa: CASSLDRYQETQYF
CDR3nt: TGTGCCAGCAGCTTAGACAGGTACCAAGAGACCCAGTACTTC

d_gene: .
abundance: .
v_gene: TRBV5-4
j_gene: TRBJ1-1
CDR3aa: CASSSDTEAFF
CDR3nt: TGTGCCAGCAGCTCAGACACTGAAGCTTTCTTT

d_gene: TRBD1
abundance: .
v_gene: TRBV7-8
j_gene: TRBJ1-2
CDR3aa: CASSLESGGDYGYTF
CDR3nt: TGTGCCAGCAGCTTAGAGTCAGGGGGCGACTATGGCTACACCTTC

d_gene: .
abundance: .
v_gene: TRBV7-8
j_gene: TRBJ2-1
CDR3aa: CASSSGGAVYNEQFF
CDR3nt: TGTGCCAGCAGCTCCGGGGGAGCCGTCTACAATGAGCAGTTCTTC

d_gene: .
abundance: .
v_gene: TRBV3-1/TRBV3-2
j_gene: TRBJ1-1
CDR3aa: CASSQASTGRRNTEAFF
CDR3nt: TGTGCCAGCAGCCAAGCCTCCACAGGGCGACGGAACACTGAAGCTTTCTTT

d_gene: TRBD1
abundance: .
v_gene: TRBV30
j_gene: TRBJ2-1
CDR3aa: CAWRGTGIGQFF
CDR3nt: TGTGCCTGGAGGGGGACAGGGATTGGGCAGTTCTTC

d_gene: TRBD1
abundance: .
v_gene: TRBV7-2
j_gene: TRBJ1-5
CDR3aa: CASSFLQGSNQPQHF
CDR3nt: TGTGCCAGCAGCTTTCTACAGGGGAGCAATCAGCCCCAGCATTTT

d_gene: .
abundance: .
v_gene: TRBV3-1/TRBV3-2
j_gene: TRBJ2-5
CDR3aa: CASSQDLSGLYQETQYF
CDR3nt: TGTGCCAGCAGCCAAGATCTGAGCGGCTTGTACCAAGAGACCCAGTACTTC

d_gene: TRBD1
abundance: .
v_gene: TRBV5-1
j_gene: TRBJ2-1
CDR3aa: CASSTDRGNEQFF
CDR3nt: TGCGCCAGCAGCACGGACAGGGGGAATGAGCAGTTCTTC

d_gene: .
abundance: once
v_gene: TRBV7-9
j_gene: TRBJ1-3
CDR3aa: CASSLARSGNTIYF
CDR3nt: TGTGCCAGCAGCTTAGCCCGCTCTGGAAACACCATATATTTT

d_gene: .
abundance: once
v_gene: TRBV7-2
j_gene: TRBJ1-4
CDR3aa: CASSLEGSRAGKLFF
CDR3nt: TGTGCCAGCAGCTTAGAGGGTAGTAGGGCGGGAAAACTGTTTTTT

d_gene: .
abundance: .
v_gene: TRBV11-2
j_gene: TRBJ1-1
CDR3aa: CASSLGGSNTEAFF
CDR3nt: TGTGCCAGCAGCTTGGGGGGTTCGAACACTGAAGCTTTCTTT

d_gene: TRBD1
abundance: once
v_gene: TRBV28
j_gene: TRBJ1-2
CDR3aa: CASSGTPGQINYGYTF
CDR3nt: TGTGCCAGCAGTGGGACTCCGGGACAGATAAACTATGGCTACACCTTC

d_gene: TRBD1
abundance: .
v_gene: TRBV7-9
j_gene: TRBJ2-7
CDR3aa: CASSLGDRLYEQYF
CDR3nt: TGTGCCAGCAGCTTAGGGGACAGATTATACGAGCAGTACTTC

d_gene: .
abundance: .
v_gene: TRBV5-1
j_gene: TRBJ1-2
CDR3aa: CASSYGQNYYGYTF
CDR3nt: TGCGCCAGCAGCTACGGACAGAATTACTATGGCTACACCTTC

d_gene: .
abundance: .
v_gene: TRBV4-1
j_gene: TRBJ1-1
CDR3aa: CASSQLENTEAFF
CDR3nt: TGCGCCAGCAGCCAACTAGAGAACACTGAAGCTTTCTTT

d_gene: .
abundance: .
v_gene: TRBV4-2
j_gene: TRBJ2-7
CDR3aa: CASSQETGDTERRMYEQYF
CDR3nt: TGTGCCAGCAGCCAAGAGACGGGGGACACGGAAAGGCGGATGTACGAGCAGTACTTC